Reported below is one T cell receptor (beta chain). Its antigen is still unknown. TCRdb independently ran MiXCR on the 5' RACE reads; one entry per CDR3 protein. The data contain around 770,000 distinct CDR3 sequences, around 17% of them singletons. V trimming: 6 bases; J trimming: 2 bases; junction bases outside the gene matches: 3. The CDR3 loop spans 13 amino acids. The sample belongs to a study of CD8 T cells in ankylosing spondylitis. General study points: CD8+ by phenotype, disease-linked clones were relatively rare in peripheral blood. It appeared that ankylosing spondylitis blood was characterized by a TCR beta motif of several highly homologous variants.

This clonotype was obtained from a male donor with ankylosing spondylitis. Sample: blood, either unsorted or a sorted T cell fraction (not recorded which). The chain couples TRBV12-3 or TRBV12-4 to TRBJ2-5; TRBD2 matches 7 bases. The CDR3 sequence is CASRSSGQETQYF. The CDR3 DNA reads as TGTGCCAGCAGAAGTAGCGGGCAAGAGACCCAGTACTTC.